The clone carrying this T cell receptor beta chain came up once. V shed 4 bases, J shed 1 base, and the junction held 6 bases outside the gene matches. CDR1 is ENHRY and CDR2 is SYGVKD in the germline V gene. CDR3 length: 16 amino acids. This entry belongs to a study of control samples from healthy donors and cancer patients. Clones were sequenced by immunoSEQ multiplex PCR, and TCRdb holds only the in-frame ones, with some missing. The sample includes roughly 100,000 clones, almost 90% of them seen just once. The sequence was collected from a man aged 30 to 45 in good health. The chain employs TRBV10-3 and TRBJ1-3; the match to TRBD1 covers 8 bases. Sequencing input: blood. In DNA form, the CDR3 reads TGTGCCATCAGTGCACCAGGGGGCGAATCTGGAAACACCATATATTTT. Protein sequence: CAISAPGGESGNTIYF.